A single sample is the source of the 2 T cell receptor beta chains below, sequenced in a study of shared clonotypes between healthy human individuals. Data came from immunoSEQ multiplex PCR; TCRdb stores just in-frame clones and leaves some out. The repertoire includes about 480,000 clones, roughly 78% of them detected once, and 10% to 15% sits in the top ten. Sample: PBMCs. The receptors were sampled from a woman aged 40 to 55 in good health. Some clones in this sample may be carry-over from other donors' samples.

The chain combines TRBV7-2 with TRBJ2-1, with 9 positions matching TRBD2. The CDR3 covers 16 residues. V lost 4 bases and J lost 7; bases outside the gene matches: 11. CDR1 is SGHTA, CDR2 FQGNSA, per germline. The CDR3 here is CASSSVRASGINEQFF. In DNA form, the CDR3 reads TGTGCCAGCAGCTCGGTTAGGGCTAGCGGGATTAATGAGCAGTTCTTC.

The chain recombines TRBV6-6 with TRBJ1-2; 7 bases match TRBD1. CDR1 and CDR2 from the germline V gene are MNHNY and SVGAGI (reference sequence). CDR3 length: 16 residues. Unmatched junction bases numbered 10, after V lost 6 bases and J lost 0 bases. DNA of the CDR3: TGTGCCAGCAGGGGAAGGGGGGGGACAGCTAACTATGGCTACACCTTC. It translates to CASRGRGGTANYGYTF.